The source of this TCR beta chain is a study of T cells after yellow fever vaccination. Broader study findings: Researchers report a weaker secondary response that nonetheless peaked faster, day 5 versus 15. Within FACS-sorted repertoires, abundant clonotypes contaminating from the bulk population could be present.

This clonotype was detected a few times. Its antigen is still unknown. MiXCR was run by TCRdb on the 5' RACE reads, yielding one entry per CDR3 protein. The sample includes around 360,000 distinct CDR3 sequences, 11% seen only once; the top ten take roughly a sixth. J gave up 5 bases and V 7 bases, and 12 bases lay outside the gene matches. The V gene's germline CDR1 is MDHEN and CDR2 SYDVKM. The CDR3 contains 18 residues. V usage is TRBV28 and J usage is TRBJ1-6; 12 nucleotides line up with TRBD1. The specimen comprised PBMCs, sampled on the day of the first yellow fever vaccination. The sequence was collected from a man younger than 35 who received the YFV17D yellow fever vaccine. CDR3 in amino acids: CASTPGTGGALNNSPLHF. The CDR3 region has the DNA TGTGCCAGCACCCCTGGGACAGGGGGCGCTCTGAATAATTCACCCCTCCACTTT.